This T cell receptor beta chain comes out of a study of T cell changes during pregnancy in multiple sclerosis. The CDR3 is 15 residues long. V shed 5 bases and J 5 bases; nucleotides not matched to a gene: 10. Germline CDR1 and CDR2: SGHRS and YFSETQ. Assay: immunoSEQ multiplex PCR; the TCRdb copy retains only in-frame clones and omits some. The repertoire has tens of thousands of clones, 90% to 95% of them found once; the top ten carry around 0.73%. V and J are TRBV5-1 and TRBJ2-3, with 8 nucleotides matching TRBD2. Here the sequenced sample was CD4+ T cells from peripheral blood mononuclear cells, taken in the third trimester of pregnancy. The receptor was isolated from a female donor with multiple sclerosis, enrolled in a pregnancy study. The CDR3 sequence: CASRPGTRPQDTQYF. CDR3 nucleotides: TGCGCCAGCAGGCCTGGGACTAGGCCTCAAGATACGCAGTATTTT.